This record covers a single T cell receptor (beta chain). Its target is not known. This sample was taken from a study of identifying expanded T cells in peripheral blood. General observations from the study: Clone count variance between roughly 2-week samples rose with total template count.

Deletions cut 2 bases from V and 10 bases from J, with 12 bases between. From germline, CDR1 is SGHTA and CDR2 FQGNSA. The CDR3 length is 13 residues. Healthy donors had no documented immune events, such as infections, while sampled. Clones were read by immunoSEQ multiplex PCR, and TCRdb kept only the in-frame ones, dropping some. There are about 50,000 clones in the sample; about 85% occur only once, and under 20% lies in the top ten. The chain links TRBV7-2 to TRBJ2-1; tentatively, D is TRBD2 (7 bases). Sequenced input: blood. The sequence derives from a person aged 18-69 years in good health. The CDR3 is CASSLSGTLEQFF. The DNA for the CDR3 is TGTGCCAGCAGCTTAAGCGGGACACTCGAGCAGTTCTTC.